One and the same sample provided the 19 T cell receptor beta chains below, sequenced in a study of chemoradiotherapy in HPV16-positive cancers. Sequenced by immunoSEQ multiplex PCR; TCRdb stores in-frame clones only, minus some. The table includes some 970 clones, 90% detected once. The material was tumor tissue, obtained from a patient who underwent chemoradiotherapy. These receptors all stem from a human donor with HPV-associated anogenital cancer.

This clone has just a few counts. The gene calls are TRBV15 and TRBJ1-1; unclear D gene. CDR1 is LNHNV and CDR2 is YYDKDF in the germline V gene (reference sequence). The CDR3 is 13 residues long. V lost 4 bases, J lost 1 base, and 7 bases lay in between. CDR3 in DNA: TGTGCCACCAGCACACAGTCGAACACTGAAGCTTTCTTT. Amino acid sequence: CATSTQSNTEAFF.

The J gene is TRBJ2-1, the V gene TRBV5-1; 12 bases line up with TRBD1. The germline V gene encodes CDR1 SGHRS and CDR2 YFSETQ. With V trimmed by 7 bases and J by 9 bases, 8 bases remained unmatched. This CDR3 is built from 14 residues. The CDR3 is CASAGQGAQSEQFF. CDR3 DNA sequence: TGCGCCAGCGCGGGACAGGGGGCGCAGAGTGAGCAGTTCTTC.

V and J are TRBV6-4 and TRBJ2-2; D gene uncertain. This CDR3 contains 13 residues. With 4 bases removed from V and 1 base from J, the gap between germline ends came to 4 bases. The germline CDR1 and CDR2 sequences are MRHNA and SNTAGT. The chain's CDR3 is CASSAGNTGELFF. In DNA, the CDR3 is TGTGCCAGCAGTGCCGGGAACACCGGGGAGCTGTTTTTT.

The V and J genes are TRBV7-9 and TRBJ2-3; 15 bases fit TRBD2. The CDR3 runs 17 residues. The trim removed 4 bases at V and 7 bases at J, leaving 9 bases unmatched. Germline V gives CDR1 SEHNR, CDR2 FQNEAQ (reference sequence). The chain's CDR3 is CASSSSPGLAGGNTQYF. The CDR3, as DNA: TGTGCCAGCAGCTCCTCCCCGGGACTAGCGGGGGGTAATACGCAGTATTTT.

V and J are TRBV7-3 and TRBJ1-2, with 7 bases that match TRBD1. The CDR3 has 14 residues. From germline, CDR1 is SGHTA and CDR2 FQGTGA. With V trimmed by 8 bases and J by 2 bases, 8 bases remained unmatched. CDR3 sequence reads: CASSRGLGNYGYTF. CDR3 bases: TGTGCCAGCTCCAGGGGGTTAGGGAACTATGGCTACACCTTC.

The chain joins TRBV6-1 to TRBJ2-1; possibly TRBD1 for D (6 bases). From germline, CDR1 is MNHNS and CDR2 SASEGT. The CDR3 sequence is 13 residues long. Trimming cost V 6 bases and J 1 base, with 7 bases left between them. DNA for the CDR3: TGTGCCAGCAGCAGGGGTTCCTACAATGAGCAGTTCTTC. Translated: CASSRGSYNEQFF.

This chain connects TRBV7-2 to TRBJ1-2; 7 bases are shared with TRBD1. The trim removed 7 bases at V and 4 bases at J, leaving 9 bases unmatched. The CDR3 length is 14 residues. Germline V gene sequence: CDR1 SGHTA, CDR2 FQGNSA. In DNA, the CDR3 is TGTGCCAGCACCACCAGGGGGAGTGGCTATGGCTACACCTTC. The encoded protein is CASTTRGSGYGYTF.

The chain couples TRBV5-1 to TRBJ2-1, with D tentatively TRBD2 (6 bases). V gave up 10 bases and J gave up 4 bases, with 18 bases separating them. The V gene's germline CDR1 is SGHRS and CDR2 YFSETQ. The length of the CDR3 is 14 residues. The chain's CDR3 is CASTAGSDYNEQFF. The CDR3 DNA reads as TGCGCCTCAACGGCGGGGTCTGATTACAATGAGCAGTTCTTC.

The chain links TRBV4-2 to TRBJ1-1; no clear D. V lost 4 bases and J lost 0, with 6 bases in between. The CDR3 has 13 residues. Germline-derived CDR1 and CDR2 are LGHNA and YNFKEQ. CDR3 sequence (DNA): TGTGCCAGCAGCCTCCACATGAACACTGAAGCTTTCTTT. It translates to CASSLHMNTEAFF.

Here the CDR3 DNA reads TGTGCCAGCAGTCAGTCGTTAGCCACCGGGGAGCTGTTTTTT. As protein: CASSQSLATGELFF. The genes are TRBV7-2 and TRBJ2-2; D is ambiguous. The CDR3 totals 14 residues. Germline V CDR1 and CDR2: SGHTA, FQGNSA. Trimming took off 6 bases at V and 4 bases at J, with 12 bases between the two ends.

This rearrangement joins TRBV7-9 to TRBJ1-5; 8 positions match TRBD1. CDR3 size: 15 residues. The ends lost 5 bases at V and 1 base at J; junction bases unmatched: 4. Germline V gene lookup returns CDR1 SEHNR and CDR2 FQNEAQ (reference sequence). CDR3 DNA: TGTGCCAGCAGCCAGGGGGCCTCAAGCAATCAGCCCCAGCATTTT. This gives the protein CASSQGASSNQPQHF.

The CDR3 coding sequence is TGTGCCAGCTCATCTCAGGGTGGCGGGCCCCAGCATTTT. It is translated as CASSSQGGGPQHF. The rearrangement joins TRBV18 to TRBJ1-5, with D maybe TRBD1 (5 bases). The CDR3 sequence is 13 residues long. Germline CDR1 and CDR2: KGHSH and LQKENI. V lost 5 bases, J lost 9 bases, and 14 bases lay in between.

The V call is TRBV2, the J call TRBJ2-7; 13 bases align to TRBD2. CDR1 SNHLY and CDR2 FYNNEI come from the germline V gene. There are 15 residues in the CDR3. V shed 5 bases and J 2 bases; nucleotides not matched to a gene: 3. The CDR3 sequence: CASSRTSGGPYEQYF. The CDR3 DNA is TGTGCCAGCAGTCGGACTAGCGGGGGCCCCTACGAGCAGTACTTC. The entire variable domain, with the rest obtained from reference TRBV2 and TRBJ2-7, is as follows: EPEVTQTPSHQVTQMGQEVILRCVPISNHLYFYWYRQILGQKVEFLVSFYNNEISEKSEIFDDQFSVERPDGSNFTLKIRSTKLEDSAMYFCASSRTSGGPYEQYFGPGTRLTVT.

V and J are TRBV27 and TRBJ1-2; D is unresolved. The germline gives CDR1 MNHEY, CDR2 SMNVEV (reference sequence). Trimming took 0 bases from V and 2 from J, leaving 4 bases between them. This CDR3 comprises 13 residues. The CDR3 spells CASSLSGNYGYTF. CDR3 coding DNA: TGTGCCAGCAGTTTATCAGGGAACTATGGCTACACCTTC.

This chain joins TRBV6-1 and TRBJ1-2, with D hard to call. Germline lookup yields CDR1 MNHNS and CDR2 SASEGT. V lost 0 bases and J lost 6, with 11 bases in between. The CDR3 is 14 residues long. CDR3 nucleotide sequence: TGTGCCAGCAGTGAAGCGGGAGGCCCTGATGGCTACACCTTC. Protein: CASSEAGGPDGYTF.

This chain uses TRBV6-1 with TRBJ1-2; 7 positions agree with TRBD1. The CDR3 extends over 13 amino acids. V gave up 4 bases and J gave up 8 bases; unmatched junction bases: 7. In germline, CDR1 is MNHNS, CDR2 SASEGT. The CDR3 spells CASSADRVGGYTF. Written as DNA, the CDR3 is TGTGCCAGCAGTGCCGACAGGGTAGGAGGCTACACCTTC.

This chain links TRBV4-1 with TRBJ1-5; tentatively, D is TRBD1 (5 bases). Trimming pared 1 base from V and 5 bases from J, leaving 18 bases between. In germline, CDR1 is MGHRA, CDR2 YSYEKL. The CDR3 length is 17 residues. The CDR3 protein is CASSQVAGPLPDQPQHF. Written as DNA, the CDR3 is TGCGCCAGCAGCCAAGTGGCAGGGCCGTTGCCCGATCAGCCCCAGCATTTT.

This chain joins TRBV18 and TRBJ1-1, with D maybe TRBD1 (5 bases). Germline loops: CDR1 KGHSH, CDR2 LQKENI. Trimming cost V 3 bases and J 11 bases, with 16 bases left between them. This CDR3 comprises 13 residues. CDR3 in amino acids: CASSPRLEDTAFF. The CDR3 DNA reads TGTGCCAGCTCACCCAGACTTGAGGACACGGCTTTCTTT.

J is TRBJ1-5 and V is TRBV7-2; no definite D call. V lost 0 bases to trimming and J lost 0 bases, with 6 bases between them. CDR3 length: 15 amino acids. Germline V gene data show CDR1 as SGHTA and CDR2 as FQGNSA. CDR3 bases: TGTGCCAGCAGCTTAGCTATTTATAGCAATCAGCCCCAGCATTTT. Protein product: CASSLAIYSNQPQHF.